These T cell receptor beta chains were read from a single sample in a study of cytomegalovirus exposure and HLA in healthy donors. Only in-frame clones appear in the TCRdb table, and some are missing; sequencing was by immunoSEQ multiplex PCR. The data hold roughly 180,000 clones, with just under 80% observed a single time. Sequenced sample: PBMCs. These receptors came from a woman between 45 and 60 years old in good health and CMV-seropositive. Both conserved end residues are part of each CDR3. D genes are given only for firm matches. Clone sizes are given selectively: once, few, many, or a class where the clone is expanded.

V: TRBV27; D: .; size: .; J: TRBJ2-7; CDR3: CASTKGDEQYF; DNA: TGTGCCAGCACCAAGGGGGACGAGCAGTACTTC
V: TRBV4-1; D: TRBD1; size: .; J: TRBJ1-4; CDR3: CASSHRQGAGEKLFF; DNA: TGCGCCAGCAGCCACCGACAGGGGGCGGGTGAAAAACTGTTTTTT
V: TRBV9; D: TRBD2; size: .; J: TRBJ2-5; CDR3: CASSTQPPGLAGYQETQYF; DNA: TGTGCCAGCAGCACCCAACCTCCGGGACTAGCGGGTTACCAAGAGACCCAGTACTTC
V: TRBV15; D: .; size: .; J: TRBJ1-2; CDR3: CATSRQGGTNYGYTF; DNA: TGTGCCACCAGCAGACAGGGAGGCACTAACTATGGCTACACCTTC
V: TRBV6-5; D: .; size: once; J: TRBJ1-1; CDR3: CATRRGNFNTEAFF; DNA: TGTGCCACCCGAAGGGGGAATTTTAACACTGAAGCTTTCTTT
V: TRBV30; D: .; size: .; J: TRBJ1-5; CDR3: CAWSVGGAHQPQHF; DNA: TGTGCCTGGAGTGTAGGAGGGGCCCATCAGCCCCAGCATTTT
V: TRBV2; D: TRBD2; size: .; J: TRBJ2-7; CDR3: CASRTGLAASFYEQYF; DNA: TGTGCCAGCCGGACCGGACTAGCAGCATCCTTCTACGAGCAGTACTTC
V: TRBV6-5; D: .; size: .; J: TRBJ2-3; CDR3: CASIRGDTQYF; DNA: TGTGCCAGCATTAGGGGTGACACGCAGTATTTT
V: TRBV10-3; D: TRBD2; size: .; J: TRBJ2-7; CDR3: CAISESSGGYEQYF; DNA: TGTGCCATCAGTGAGTCTAGCGGGGGGTACGAGCAGTACTTC
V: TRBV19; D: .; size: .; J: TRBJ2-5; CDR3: CASSAGWRETQYF; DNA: TGTGCCAGTAGCGCAGGGTGGAGAGAGACCCAGTACTTC
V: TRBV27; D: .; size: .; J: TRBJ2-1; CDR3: CASSLSRQGNEQFF; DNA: TGTGCCAGCAGTTTATCTCGGCAGGGCAATGAGCAGTTCTTC
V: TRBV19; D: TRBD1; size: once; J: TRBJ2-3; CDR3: CASRTGKTDTQYF; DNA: TGTGCCAGCCGGACAGGGAAAACAGATACGCAGTATTTT
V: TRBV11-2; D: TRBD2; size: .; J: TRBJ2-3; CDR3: CASSALSGGDTDTQYF; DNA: TGTGCCAGCAGCGCCCTTAGCGGGGGGGATACAGATACGCAGTATTTT
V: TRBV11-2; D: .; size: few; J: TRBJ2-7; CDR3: CASSPEVPYEQYF; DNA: TGTGCCAGCAGTCCGGAGGTCCCTTACGAGCAGTACTTC
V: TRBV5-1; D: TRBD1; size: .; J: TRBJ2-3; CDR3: CASSLTGDMFIDTQYF; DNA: TGCGCCAGCAGCTTAACAGGGGATATGTTCATAGATACGCAGTATTTT
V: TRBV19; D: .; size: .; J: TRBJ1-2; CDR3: CASERGADYGYTF; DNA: TGTGCCAGTGAACGGGGGGCGGACTATGGCTACACCTTC
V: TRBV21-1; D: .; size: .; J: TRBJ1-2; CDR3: CASSLARTRPPNYGYTF; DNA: TGTGCCAGCAGCCTAGCCCGGACTCGCCCCCCGAACTATGGCTACACCTTC
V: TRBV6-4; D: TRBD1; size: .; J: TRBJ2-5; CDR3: CASVDRAKETQYF; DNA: TGTGCCAGCGTCGACAGGGCCAAAGAGACCCAGTACTTC
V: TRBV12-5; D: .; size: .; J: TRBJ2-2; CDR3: CASGFVQGKAYPGELFF; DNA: TGTGCTAGTGGTTTCGTACAGGGAAAGGCCTATCCCGGGGAGCTGTTTTTT
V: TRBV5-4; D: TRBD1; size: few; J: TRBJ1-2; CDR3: CASNLGTGIGGYTF; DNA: TGTGCCAGCAACCTTGGGACAGGGATTGGTGGCTACACCTTC
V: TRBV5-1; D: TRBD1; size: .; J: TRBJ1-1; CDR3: CASSLTQGRTEAFF; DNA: TGCGCCAGCAGCTTGACACAGGGGCGGACTGAAGCTTTCTTT
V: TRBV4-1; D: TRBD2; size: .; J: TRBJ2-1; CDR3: CASSQDGTSGGWNEQFF; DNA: TGCGCCAGCAGCCAAGATGGGACTAGCGGGGGATGGAATGAGCAGTTCTTC
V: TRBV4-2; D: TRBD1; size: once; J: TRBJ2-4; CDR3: CASSGTGGAKNIQYF; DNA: TGTGCCAGCAGCGGGACAGGGGGTGCCAAAAACATTCAGTACTTC
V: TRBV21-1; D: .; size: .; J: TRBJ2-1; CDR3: CASSPRQGAGNEQFF; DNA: TGTGCCAGCAGCCCCCGACAGGGGGCAGGCAATGAGCAGTTCTTC
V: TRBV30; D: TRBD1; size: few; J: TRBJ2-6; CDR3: CAVYRGRGSGANVLTF; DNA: TGTGCCGTATACAGGGGGCGAGGCTCTGGGGCCAACGTCCTGACTTTC
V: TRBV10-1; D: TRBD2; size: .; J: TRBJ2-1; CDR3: CASSDGASGWNEQFF; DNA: TGCGCCAGCAGTGATGGGGCTAGCGGGTGGAATGAGCAGTTCTTC
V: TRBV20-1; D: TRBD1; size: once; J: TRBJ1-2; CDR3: CIPTGIAGYTF; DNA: TGCATCCCGACAGGGATCGCTGGCTACACCTTC
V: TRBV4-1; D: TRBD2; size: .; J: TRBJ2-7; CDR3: CASSQAASGLKLYEQYF; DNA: TGCGCCAGCAGCCAAGCGGCTAGCGGGCTAAAGCTCTACGAGCAGTACTTC
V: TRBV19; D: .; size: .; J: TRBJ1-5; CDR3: CASSILQPSNQPQHF; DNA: TGTGCCAGTAGTATCTTACAGCCTAGCAATCAGCCCCAGCATTTT
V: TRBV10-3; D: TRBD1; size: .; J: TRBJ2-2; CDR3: CAIRKDRVSSGELFF; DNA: TGTGCCATCAGAAAGGACAGGGTGTCGAGTGGGGAGCTGTTTTTT
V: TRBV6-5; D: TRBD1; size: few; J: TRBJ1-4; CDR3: CASRRMTGYNEKLFF; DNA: TGTGCCAGCAGGCGAATGACAGGGTATAACGAAAAACTGTTTTTT
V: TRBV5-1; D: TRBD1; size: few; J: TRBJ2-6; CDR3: CASSSGDRVPGANVLTF; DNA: TGCGCCAGCAGCTCAGGGGACAGGGTGCCCGGGGCCAACGTCCTGACTTTC
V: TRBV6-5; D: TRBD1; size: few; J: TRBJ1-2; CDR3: CASSSGQPMGGYTF; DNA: TGTGCCAGCAGTTCGGGACAGCCTATGGGAGGCTACACCTTC
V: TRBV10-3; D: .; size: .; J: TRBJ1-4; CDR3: CAISPGQGEKLFF; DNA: TGTGCCATCAGCCCTGGCCAGGGCGAAAAACTGTTTTTT
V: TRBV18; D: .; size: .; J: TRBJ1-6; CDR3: CASSRESSSPLHF; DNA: TGTGCCAGCTCCCGGGAGTCGAGTTCACCCCTCCACTTT
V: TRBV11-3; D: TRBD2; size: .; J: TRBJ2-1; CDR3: CASSMGTGGRYNEQFF; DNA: TGTGCCAGCAGCATGGGGACGGGGGGGCGTTACAATGAGCAGTTCTTC
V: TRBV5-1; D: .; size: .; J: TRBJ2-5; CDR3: CASSLDSQETQYF; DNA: TGCGCCAGCAGCCTGGACAGCCAAGAGACCCAGTACTTC
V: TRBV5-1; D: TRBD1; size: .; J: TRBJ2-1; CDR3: CASSFLDRNNEQFF; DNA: TGCGCCAGCAGCTTTCTGGACAGGAACAATGAGCAGTTCTTC
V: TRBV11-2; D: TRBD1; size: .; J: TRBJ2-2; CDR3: CASSIGDRVYGGELFF; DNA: TGTGCCAGCAGCATCGGGGACAGGGTTTACGGCGGGGAGCTGTTTTTT
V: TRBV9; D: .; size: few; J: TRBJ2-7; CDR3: CASSVDTRSYEQYF; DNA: TGTGCCAGCAGCGTAGATACGAGGAGCTACGAGCAGTACTTC
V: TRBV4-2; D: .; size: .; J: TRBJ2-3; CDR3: CASSPGRDTQYF; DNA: TGTGCCAGCAGCCCCGGTAGAGATACGCAGTATTTT
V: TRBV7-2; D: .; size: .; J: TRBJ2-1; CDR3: CASSSGLLGNEQFF; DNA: TGTGCCAGCAGCTCCGGACTCCTCGGCAATGAGCAGTTCTTC
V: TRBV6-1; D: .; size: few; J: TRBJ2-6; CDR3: CASSVLGQGHGANVLTF; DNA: TGTGCCAGCAGTGTTCTTGGGCAGGGGCATGGGGCCAACGTCCTGACTTTC
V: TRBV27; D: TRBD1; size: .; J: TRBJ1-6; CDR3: CASSTGTGVLPLHF; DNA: TGTGCCAGCAGTACCGGGACAGGGGTTTTACCCCTCCACTTT
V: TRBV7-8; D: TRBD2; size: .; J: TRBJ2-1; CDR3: CASSSTSGAYNEQFF; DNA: TGTGCCAGCAGCTCTACTAGCGGGGCTTACAATGAGCAGTTCTTC
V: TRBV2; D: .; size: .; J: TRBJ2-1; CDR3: CASRTTGGDVKQFF; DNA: TGTGCCAGCAGGACAACCGGCGGGGACGTAAAGCAGTTCTTC
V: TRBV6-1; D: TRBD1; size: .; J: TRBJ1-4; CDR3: CASSEAREGAPRANEKLFF; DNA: TGTGCCAGCAGTGAAGCGCGGGAGGGGGCACCCCGGGCTAATGAAAAACTGTTTTTT
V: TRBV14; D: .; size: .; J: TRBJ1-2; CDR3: CASSQEGVVYGYTF; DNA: TGTGCCAGCAGCCAAGAAGGGGTAGTTTATGGCTACACCTTC
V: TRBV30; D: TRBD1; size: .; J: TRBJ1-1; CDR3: CARREKGATEAFF; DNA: TGTGCCCGGAGAGAAAAGGGGGCGACTGAAGCTTTCTTT
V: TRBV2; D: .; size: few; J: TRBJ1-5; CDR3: CASSKSGASNQPQHF; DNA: TGTGCCAGCAGTAAGTCAGGGGCGAGCAATCAGCCCCAGCATTTT
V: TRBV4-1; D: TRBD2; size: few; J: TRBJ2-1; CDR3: CASSSGLGPYNEQFF; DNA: TGCGCCAGCAGCTCTGGACTAGGTCCCTACAATGAGCAGTTCTTC
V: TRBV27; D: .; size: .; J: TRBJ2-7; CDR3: CASSLSHSSAVRYF; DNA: TGTGCCAGCAGTTTATCGCACAGCTCGGCCGTAAGATACTTC
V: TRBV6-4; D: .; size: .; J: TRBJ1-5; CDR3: CASSAFTGPYPQHF; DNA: TGTGCCAGCAGTGCATTTACAGGGCCCTATCCCCAGCATTTT
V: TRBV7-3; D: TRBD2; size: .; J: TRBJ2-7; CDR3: CASSLIPGTSDTQYF; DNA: TGTGCCAGCAGCTTAATACCCGGTACTAGCGATACGCAGTACTTC